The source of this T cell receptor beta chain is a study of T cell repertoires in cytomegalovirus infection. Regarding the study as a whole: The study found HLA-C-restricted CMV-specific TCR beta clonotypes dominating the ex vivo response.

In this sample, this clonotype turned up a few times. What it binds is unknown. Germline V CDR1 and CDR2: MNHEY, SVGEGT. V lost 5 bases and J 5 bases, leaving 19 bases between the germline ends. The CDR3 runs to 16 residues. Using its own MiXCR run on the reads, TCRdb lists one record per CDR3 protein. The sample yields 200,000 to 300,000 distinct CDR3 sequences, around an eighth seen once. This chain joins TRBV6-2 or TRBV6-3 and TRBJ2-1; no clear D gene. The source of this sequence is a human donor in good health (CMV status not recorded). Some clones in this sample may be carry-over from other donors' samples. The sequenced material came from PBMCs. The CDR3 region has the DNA TGTGCCAGCAGTCCGACTCTGAGCCCCAACAACAATGAGCAGTTCTTC. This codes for CASSPTLSPNNNEQFF.